Following are 18 T cell receptor beta chains from one sample sequenced in a study of shared clonotypes between healthy human individuals. Assay used: immunoSEQ multiplex PCR; TCRdb lists only in-frame clones, some missing. The data show over 850,000 clones, around 78% seen once. The material sequenced was memory CD4+ T cells from PBMCs. Subset reported: CD45RA-negative fraction. The source of these receptors is a man aged 18 to 30 in good health. Some clones in this sample may be carry-over from other donors' samples.

A few counts support this clone. In DNA, the CDR3 is TGTGCCAGCAGTGAGAGGGAGAAACTGTTTTTT. It is translated as CASSEREKLFF. This sequence joins TRBV6-6 and TRBJ1-4; no clear D. The germline gives CDR1 MNHNY, CDR2 SVGAGI (reference sequence). The CDR3 is 11 amino acids. V gave up 5 bases and J gave up 11 bases, with 9 bases separating them.

This chain uses TRBV4-2 with TRBJ1-2, with D tentatively TRBD1 (6 bases). The ends were cut back, 3 bases at V and 7 bases at J, with 18 bases in the middle. The CDR3 sequence is 15 residues long. Per the germline V gene, CDR1 is LGHNA and CDR2 is YNFKEQ. The CDR3 spells CASSQVYPEGGGYTF. As DNA, the CDR3 is TGTGCCAGCAGCCAGGTTTATCCGGAGGGGGGTGGCTACACCTTC.

V is TRBV10-3 and J is TRBJ2-1; weak D call: TRBD2 (6 bases). CDR1 is ENHRY, CDR2 SYGVKD, per germline. This CDR3 region has 15 residues. V was pared by 6 bases and J by 3 bases, with 15 bases between. The CDR3 reads CAIREDQDYYNEQFF. The CDR3 region has the DNA TGTGCCATCAGAGAGGACCAGGACTACTACAATGAGCAGTTCTTC.

The chain couples TRBV5-4 to TRBJ2-5, with D possibly being TRBD1 or TRBD2 (5 bases each). V was clipped by 2 bases and J by 4 bases, with 24 bases between them. The CDR3 is made up of 18 amino acids. Germline V lookup: CDR1 SGHNT, CDR2 YYREEE (reference sequence). As DNA, the CDR3 is TGTGCCAGCAGCTTTGTACTTACTTCCGGGGCTACCTTAGAGACCCAGTACTTC. Translating it yields CASSFVLTSGATLETQYF.

A single count supports this clone. CDR3 sequence (DNA): TGTGCCAGCAGCGCCACTACTTTTGAGCAGTTCTTC. Translating gives CASSATTFEQFF. This chain joins TRBV5-4 and TRBJ2-1, with D hard to call. Germline CDR1 and CDR2: SGHNT and YYREEE (reference sequence). The CDR3 consists of 12 residues. V lost 4 bases and J 9 bases, leaving 11 bases between the germline ends.

In nucleotides, the CDR3 is TGTGCCAGCAGCTCAGGGAATGGTGGCTACACCTTC. Translated: CASSSGNGGYTF. V usage is TRBV7-2 and J usage is TRBJ1-2, with a tentative D call TRBD1 (5 bases). The ends were cut back, 4 bases at V and 7 bases at J, with 10 bases in the middle. CDR3 length: 12 residues. Germline-derived CDR1 and CDR2 are SGHTA and FQGNSA.

The rearrangement uses TRBV4-2 and TRBJ2-2, with TRBD1 matching 9 bases. CDR1 and CDR2 (germline): LGHNA, YNFKEQ. The CDR3 length is 14 residues. The J segment lost 7 bases and the V segment lost 6 bases, leaving 6 bases of the junction unmatched. The chain's CDR3 is CASSRGQGGGELFF. The CDR3 nucleotides are TGTGCCAGCAGTCGGGGACAGGGCGGCGGGGAGCTGTTTTTT.

The chain has TRBV4-1 and TRBJ2-7; 7 nucleotides line up with TRBD1. The V and J ends lost 5 bases and 6 bases, in that order; junction bases with no gene match: 13. CDR3 length: 15 amino acids. Germline CDR1 is MGHRA and CDR2 is YSYEKL. The CDR3 DNA reads as TGCGCCAGCAGCGTACAAGCTGACAGGGCTGTCGAGCAGTACTTC. Amino acid sequence: CASSVQADRAVEQYF.

This clone occurred once. Other DNA sequences in the same sample also yield this CDR3. The rearrangement joins TRBV30 to TRBJ2-6, with TRBD2 identical over 11 bases. The V gene's germline CDR1 is GTSNPN and CDR2 SVGIG (reference sequence). The CDR3 runs to 18 residues. Unmatched junction bases numbered 8, after V lost 3 bases and J lost 1 base. In DNA form, the CDR3 reads TGTGCCTGGAGGGTAGCGGGAGGGGGGCGGTCTGGGGCCAACGTCCTGACTTTC. Translation: CAWRVAGGGRSGANVLTF.

The chain is built from TRBV27 and TRBJ2-5; unclear D gene. The better agreement between TRBJ2-7 and the DNA end casts doubt on the J call. The CDR3 has 14 amino acids. Per the germline V gene, CDR1 is MNHEY and CDR2 is SMNVEV (reference sequence). For the CDR3, the DNA is TGTGCCAGCAGAATAAATGCCTACTCCTACGAGCAGTACTTC. Its translation is CASRINAYSYEQYF.

Only one count was recorded for this clone. This sequence joins TRBV7-9 and TRBJ1-1, with 8 bases that match TRBD1. Germline CDR1 reads SEHNR; CDR2 reads FQNEAQ (reference sequence). The length of the CDR3 is 12 residues. J lost 11 bases, V lost 5 bases, and 7 bases had no gene match. CDR3 sequence: CASSAVDRVAFF. The CDR3 DNA reads TGTGCCAGCAGCGCCGTGGACAGGGTTGCTTTCTTT.

The chain carries TRBV19 and TRBJ1-1; D unclear. V was trimmed by 5 bases and J by 3 bases, leaving 10 bases between them. This CDR3 comprises 13 residues. The germline gives CDR1 LNHDA, CDR2 SQIVND (reference sequence). CDR3 sequence: CASSRRLDTEAFF. DNA of the CDR3: TGTGCCAGTAGTCGACGGCTTGACACTGAAGCTTTCTTT. Using reference TRBV19 and TRBJ1-1 for the parts outside the CDR3, the full variable domain is DGGITQSPKYLFRKEGQNVTLSCEQNLNHDAMYWYRQDPGQGLRLIYYSQIVNDFQKGDIAEGYSVSREKKESFPLTVTSAQKNPTAFYLCASSRRLDTEAFFGQGTRLTVV.

This sequence joins TRBV9 and TRBJ2-5; 10 nucleotides agree with TRBD2. Germline loops: CDR1 SGDLS, CDR2 YYNGEE. The CDR3 consists of 13 residues. The V and J ends lost 1 base and 9 bases, in that order; junction bases with no gene match: 3. This chain's CDR3 is CASSVTSGTAQYF. The CDR3 nucleotides read TGTGCCAGCAGCGTAACTAGCGGGACGGCCCAGTACTTC. Supplemented by reference TRBV9 and TRBJ2-5, the full variable domain reads DSGVTQTPKHLITATGQRVTLRCSPRSGDLSVYWYQQSLDQGLQFLIQYYNGEERAKGNILERFSAQQFPDLHSELNLSSLELGDSALYFCASSVTSGTAQYFGPGTRLLVL.

J is TRBJ2-3 and V is TRBV7-9; either TRBD1 or TRBD2 may fit D (5 bases each). From germline, CDR1 is SEHNR and CDR2 FQNEAQ (reference sequence). V lost 5 bases and J lost 6, with 15 bases in between. This CDR3 spans 14 amino acids. The CDR3 DNA is TGTGCCAGCAGCGTGTTAGGGGACGGGGATACGCAGTATTTT. It yields the protein CASSVLGDGDTQYF. Based on the CDR3 plus reference TRBV7-9 and TRBJ2-3, the full variable domain is DTGVSQNPRHKITKRGQNVTFRCDPISEHNRLYWYRQTLGQGPEFLTYFQNEAQLEKSRLLSDRFSAERPKGSFSTLEIQRTEQGDSAMYLCASSVLGDGDTQYFGPGTRLTVL.

This chain links TRBV10-3 with TRBJ2-3; 7 bases align to TRBD1. CDR1 and CDR2 (germline): ENHRY, SYGVKD. The CDR3 loop spans 17 amino acids. The V segment lost 8 bases and the J segment 2 bases; nucleotides outside the gene matches: 16. Here the CDR3 reads CAIGDSRTNADTDTQYF. DNA of the CDR3: TGTGCCATCGGGGACAGTAGAACGAACGCTGACACAGATACGCAGTATTTT.

This clone has a count of ten or more. Other DNA variants within this sample encode the same CDR3. The genes are TRBV28 and TRBJ2-3; D is undetermined. The V gene lost 1 base and the J gene lost 3 bases, with 2 bases spanning the gap. CDR3 length: 12 residues. CDR1 is MDHEN and CDR2 is SYDVKM in the germline V gene. As DNA, the CDR3 is TGTGCCAGCAGTTTATTAACAGATACGCAGTATTTT. It specifies CASSLLTDTQYF.

Remarks on this clone: Other DNA sequences of this sample code for an identical CDR3. The chain employs TRBV18 and TRBJ2-7; no clear D. Germline-derived CDR1 and CDR2 are KGHSH and LQKENI. Trimming cost V 3 bases and J 3 bases, with 9 bases left between them. CDR3 size: 13 residues. The CDR3 nucleotides read TGTGCCAGCTCACCGGTTTCAGGCTACGAGCAGTACTTC. It specifies CASSPVSGYEQYF.

The rearrangement links TRBV18 to TRBJ2-7, with D possibly being TRBD1 (6 bases). Germline values: CDR1 KGHSH, CDR2 LQKENI. Trimming shortened V by 6 bases and J by 3 bases, and 21 bases separated the two germline ends. CDR3 length: 16 amino acids. CDR3 DNA: TGTGCCAGCTCCCCCCCTCCGAGACAGGACCGCTACGAGCAGTACTTC. Translation: CASSPPPRQDRYEQYF.